One sample yielded the 19 T cell receptor beta chains listed below, sequenced in a study of beta chain features in type 1 diabetes. Study findings and constraints: People with Type 1 diabetes carried modestly yet significantly shorter TCRB CDR3s in all four CD4+ subsets.

Sequenced material consisted of expressed TCRB transcripts (all of the isolated RNA was reverse transcribed). Profiled with immunoSEQ multiplex PCR; TCRdb holds only in-frame clones, not every one. This table holds approximately 150,000 clones, about 13% found once. Their target antigens are unknown. Material: central memory CD4+ T cells from blood. The receptor source for this set is a man aged 18 to 30 with type 1 diabetes.

V is TRBV30 and J is TRBJ2-5; D not resolved. Trimming took off 4 bases at V and 2 bases at J, with 8 bases between the two ends. This CDR3 is 12 amino acids long. CDR1 and CDR2 from the germline V gene are GTSNPN and SVGIG (reference sequence). Here the CDR3 reads CAWTRTQETQYF. The CDR3 nucleotides are TGTGCCTGGACAAGAACTCAAGAGACCCAGTACTTC. The variable domain in full, completed from reference TRBV30 and TRBJ2-5, reads SQTIHQWPATLVQPVGSPLSLECTVEGTSNPNLYWYRQAAGRGLQLLFYSVGIGQISSEVPQNLSASRPQDRQFILSSKKLLLSDSGFYLCAWTRTQETQYFGPGTRLLVL.

The genes are TRBV9 and TRBJ2-3, with D possibly TRBD2 on 6 matching bases. Deletions cut 0 bases from V and 1 base from J, with 9 bases between. Looked up from germline, CDR1 is SGDLS and CDR2 is YYNGEE. The CDR3 runs to 15 residues. CDR3 amino acids: CASSVGGGGTDTQYF. Written as DNA, the CDR3 is TGTGCCAGCAGCGTAGGGGGAGGAGGCACAGATACGCAGTATTTT.

The chain carries TRBV18 and TRBJ2-3; 13 nucleotides match TRBD2. Trimming took 4 bases from V and 3 from J; bases not matched to a gene: 1. The germline gives CDR1 KGHSH, CDR2 LQKENI. CDR3 length: 15 amino acids. DNA of the CDR3: TGTGCCAGCTCACTGGGACTAGCGGGAACAGATACGCAGTATTTT. The encoded protein is CASSLGLAGTDTQYF.

This clone appeared a few times. The gene calls are TRBV2 and TRBJ2-1; tentatively, D is TRBD1 (6 bases). CDR3 length: 13 residues. V was trimmed by 6 bases and J by 6 bases, leaving 12 bases between them. Germline V gene data show CDR1 as SNHLY and CDR2 as FYNNEI. CDR3 sequence: CASRVGGSNEQFF. DNA of the CDR3: TGTGCCAGCAGGGTAGGGGGTAGCAATGAGCAGTTCTTC.

A few counts support this clone. One end of the junction is discordant with germline, which a read error may explain. V usage is TRBV7-7 and J usage is TRBJ2-7, with no clear D. The CDR3 spans 13 residues. Germline-derived CDR1 and CDR2 are SSHAT and FNYEAQ (reference sequence). CDR3 sequence reads: CASRTPDVYEQYF. DNA of the CDR3: TGTGCTAGCAGAACCCCGGATGTATACGAGCAGTACTTC.

This chain joins TRBV5-1 and TRBJ2-3, with D maybe TRBD2 (7 bases). CDR1 and CDR2 from the germline V gene are SGHRS and YFSETQ. This CDR3 has 14 residues. Trimming stripped 4 bases from V and 2 bases from J, with 11 bases between. CDR3 coding DNA: TGCGCCAGCAGCATGGGGGGGCCCACAGATACGCAGTATTTT. Encoded protein: CASSMGGPTDTQYF.

V usage is TRBV29-1 and J usage is TRBJ2-3; D might be TRBD2 (6 bases). Per germline, CDR1 SQVTM and CDR2 ANQGSEA. Trimming removed 1 base from V and 6 bases from J, with 11 bases in between. The CDR3 is 13 amino acids. The CDR3 is CSVEVSTSDTQYF. The CDR3, as DNA: TGCAGCGTTGAAGTGTCCACTAGCGATACGCAGTATTTT.

This clone was recorded a few times. CDR3 in DNA: TGCAGCGTTCGACAGGGCGGAGAGACCCAGTACTTC. Encoded protein: CSVRQGGETQYF. This chain uses TRBV29-1 with TRBJ2-5; 7 bases match TRBD1. Germline CDR1 is SQVTM and CDR2 is ANQGSEA. The CDR3 extends over 12 amino acids. V lost 5 bases and J lost 4; bases outside the gene matches: 4.

This clone was counted a few times. The genes are TRBV6-6 and TRBJ2-7, with D possibly being TRBD2 (6 bases). V lost 7 bases and J 3 bases, leaving 16 bases between the germline ends. The CDR3 runs 14 residues. In germline, CDR1 is MNHNY, CDR2 SVGAGI (reference sequence). The CDR3 DNA reads TGTGCCAGCACCTGGGAGTTGGGGGGCTACGAGCAGTACTTC. Protein: CASTWELGGYEQYF.

This clone was recorded a few times. The V call is TRBV15, the J call TRBJ1-4; D is possibly TRBD1 (6 bases). The ends were cut back, 0 bases at V and 1 base at J, with 12 bases in the middle. This CDR3 comprises 17 residues. Per germline, CDR1 LNHNV and CDR2 YYDKDF (reference sequence). The CDR3 sequence: CATSRDAQGQTNEKLFF. The CDR3 nucleotides read TGTGCCACCAGCAGAGATGCGCAGGGGCAAACTAATGAAAAACTGTTTTTT.

The chain recombines TRBV10-3 with TRBJ1-1; TRBD1 agrees at 9 bases. CDR1 and CDR2 from the germline V gene are ENHRY and SYGVKD. The junction had 10 bases not matched to a gene; V was cut back by 6 bases and J by 5 bases. The CDR3 contains 15 residues. CDR3 sequence: CAIRALDRGGTEAFF. The CDR3 bases are TGTGCCATCAGGGCCTTGGACAGGGGAGGGACTGAAGCTTTCTTT.

The V gene is TRBV28, the J gene TRBJ1-2; 9 bases agree with TRBD1. V shed 6 bases and J 1 base; nucleotides not matched to a gene: 6. The CDR3 has 15 residues. CDR1 is MDHEN, CDR2 SYDVKM, per germline. The CDR3 loop is CASRLGQGLNYGYTF. The CDR3 nucleotides read TGTGCCAGCAGATTGGGACAGGGCCTTAACTATGGCTACACCTTC.

This clone was seen more than once but under ten times. The chain combines TRBV7-6 with TRBJ2-5; 8 nucleotides align to TRBD1. This CDR3 region has 13 residues. The V gene's germline CDR1 is SGHVS and CDR2 FNYEAQ. V lost 5 bases to trimming and J lost 5 bases; unmatched junction nucleotides: 4. The CDR3 sequence: CASSLGQAETQYF. CDR3 sequence (DNA): TGTGCCAGCAGCCTGGGACAGGCGGAGACCCAGTACTTC. Full variable domain (outside the CDR3, taken from reference TRBV7-6 and TRBJ2-5): GAGVSQSPRYKVTKRGQDVALRCDPISGHVSLYWYRQALGQGPEFLTYFNYEAQQDKSGLPNDRFSAERPEGSISTLTIQRTEQRDSAMYRCASSLGQAETQYFGPGTRLLVL.

This chain joins TRBV7-9 and TRBJ2-3; 8 bases map to TRBD2. Germline V gives CDR1 SEHNR, CDR2 FQNEAQ (reference sequence). The V and J ends lost 3 bases and 4 bases, in that order; junction bases with no gene match: 6. The CDR3 has 15 residues. DNA for the CDR3: TGTGCCAGCAGCTTTGCAGCGGGGGAGGCAGATACGCAGTATTTT. Amino acid sequence: CASSFAAGEADTQYF.

This clone was detected only a few times. The chain is built from TRBV30 and TRBJ1-1; D unclear. The CDR3 is made up of 15 amino acids. Germline values: CDR1 GTSNPN, CDR2 SVGIG (reference sequence). V lost 4 bases and J lost 0, with 15 bases in between. The CDR3 sequence: CAWIGLGLMNTEAFF. For the CDR3, the DNA is TGTGCCTGGATAGGGCTTGGACTTATGAACACTGAAGCTTTCTTT.

This clone showed up just a few times. The V gene is TRBV30, the J gene TRBJ2-3, with no clear D. Germline CDR1 GTSNPN, CDR2 SVGIG (reference sequence). Trimming took 2 bases from V and 0 from J, leaving 12 bases between them. CDR3 length: 15 residues. CDR3 nucleotide sequence: TGTGCCTGGAGTCGGGCCCTCGGAAGCACAGATACGCAGTATTTT. Its protein product is CAWSRALGSTDTQYF.

The rearrangement uses TRBV6-1 and TRBJ2-5; D gene ambiguous. Germline V gene sequence: CDR1 MNHNS, CDR2 SASEGT. With 2 bases removed from V and 2 bases from J, the gap between germline ends came to 15 bases. The length of the CDR3 is 16 residues. CDR3 DNA sequence: TGTGCCAGCAGTGAATATCCGTCAGGATATCAAGAGACCCAGTACTTC. It yields the protein CASSEYPSGYQETQYF.

This sequence joins TRBV4-1 and TRBJ2-3; D is unresolved. V was pared by 0 bases and J by 2 bases, with 12 bases between. The CDR3 is 16 residues long. CDR1 and CDR2 (germline): MGHRA, YSYEKL. The CDR3 DNA reads TGCGCCAGCAGCCAAGACGCCTCATTGTACACAGATACGCAGTATTTT. Residues: CASSQDASLYTDTQYF.

J is TRBJ2-5 and V is TRBV23-1; D is perhaps TRBD2 (6 bases). TRBV23-1 is an ORF, and what it does is uncertain. The V and J ends lost 0 bases and 5 bases respectively, with 25 bases between them. CDR3 length: 19 amino acids. The CDR3 spells CASSQSLKCTSPGRETQYF. CDR3 sequence (DNA): TGCGCCAGCAGTCAATCATTAAAATGTACTAGCCCGGGGCGGGAGACCCAGTACTTC.